This TCR beta chain was captured by sequencing in a study of radiation and T cells in renal cell carcinoma. The wider study: Nephrectomy followed 15 Gy stereotactic body radiation by 4 weeks.

Time point: blood 2 weeks post-SBRT. The treatment denotes: 15 Gy SBRT to primary tumor, nephrectomy 4 weeks later. Radiation-treated patients gave blood at baseline, week 2 and week 4. The tumor was a clear cell renal cell carcinoma. V dropped 7 bases and J dropped 0 bases, with 15 bases sitting between them. This CDR3 is built from 15 residues. Germline CDR1 LGHNA, CDR2 YNFKEQ. Profiling relied on immunoSEQ multiplex PCR, and the TCRdb table lists in-frame clones only, not all of them. The sample includes roughly 150,000 clones, approximately 90% of them seen just once. This chain connects TRBV4-2 to TRBJ1-2; tentative D call: TRBD1 (6 bases). The receptor was isolated from a woman between 45 and 60 years old with renal cell carcinoma. The source was blood, collected from a patient whose treatment included radiotherapy and nephrectomy. DNA of the CDR3: TGTGCCAGCACCCGAACGGGACATTCTAACTATGGCTACACCTTC. Residues: CASTRTGHSNYGYTF.